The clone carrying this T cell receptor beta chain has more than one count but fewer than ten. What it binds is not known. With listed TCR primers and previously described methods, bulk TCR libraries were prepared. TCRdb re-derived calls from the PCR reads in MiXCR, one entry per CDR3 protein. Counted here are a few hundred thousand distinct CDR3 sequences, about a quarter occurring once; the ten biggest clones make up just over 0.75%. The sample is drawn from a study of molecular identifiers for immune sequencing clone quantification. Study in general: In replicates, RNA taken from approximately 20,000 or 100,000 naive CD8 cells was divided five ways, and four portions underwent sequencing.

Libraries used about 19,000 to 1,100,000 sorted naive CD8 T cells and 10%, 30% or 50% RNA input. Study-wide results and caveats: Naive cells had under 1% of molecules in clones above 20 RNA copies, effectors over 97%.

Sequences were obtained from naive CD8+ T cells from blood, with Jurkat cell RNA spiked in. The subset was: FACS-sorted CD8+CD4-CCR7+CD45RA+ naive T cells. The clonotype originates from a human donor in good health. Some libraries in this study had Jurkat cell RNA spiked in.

CDR3 region: CASGGTLSTDTQYF. DNA for the CDR3: TGTGCCAGCGGAGGGACACTGAGCACAGATACGCAGTATTTT. This rearrangement joins TRBV12-3 or TRBV12-4 to TRBJ2-3; D might be TRBD1 or TRBD2, each matching 6 bases. The CDR3 has 14 residues. Trimming took 8 bases from V and 0 from J, leaving 12 bases between them.